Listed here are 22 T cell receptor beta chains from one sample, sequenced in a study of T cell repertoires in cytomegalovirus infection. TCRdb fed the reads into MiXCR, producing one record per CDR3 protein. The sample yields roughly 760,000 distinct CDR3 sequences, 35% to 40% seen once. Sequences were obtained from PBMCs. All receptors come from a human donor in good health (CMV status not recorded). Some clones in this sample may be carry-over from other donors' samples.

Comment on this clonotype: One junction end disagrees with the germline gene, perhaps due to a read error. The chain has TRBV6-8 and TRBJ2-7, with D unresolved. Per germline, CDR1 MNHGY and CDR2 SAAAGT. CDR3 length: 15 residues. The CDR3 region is CARSPRTVRSYEKYF. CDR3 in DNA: TGTGCCAGAAGTCCCAGGACCGTACGGTCGTACGAGAAGTACTTC.

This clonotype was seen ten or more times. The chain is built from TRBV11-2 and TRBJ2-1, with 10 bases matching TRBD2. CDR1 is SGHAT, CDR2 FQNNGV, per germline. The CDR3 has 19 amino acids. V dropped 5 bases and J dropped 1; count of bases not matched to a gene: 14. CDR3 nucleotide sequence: TGTGCCAGCAGCAGGTCCGGGACTAGCGCGCTACTGTCCTACAATGAGCAGTTCTTC. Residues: CASSRSGTSALLSYNEQFF.

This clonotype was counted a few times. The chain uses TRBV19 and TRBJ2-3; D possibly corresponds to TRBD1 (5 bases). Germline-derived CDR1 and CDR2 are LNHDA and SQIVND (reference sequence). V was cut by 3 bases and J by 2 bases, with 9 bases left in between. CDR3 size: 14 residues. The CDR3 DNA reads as TGTGCCAGTAGTATGAGCAGGGCCACAGATACGCAGTATTTT. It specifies CASSMSRATDTQYF.

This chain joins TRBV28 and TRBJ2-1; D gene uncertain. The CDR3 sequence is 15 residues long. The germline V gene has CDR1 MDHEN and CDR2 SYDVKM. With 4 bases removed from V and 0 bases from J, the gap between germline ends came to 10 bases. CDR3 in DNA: TGTGCCAGCAGTTATGTCAGGAGCTCCTACAATGAGCAGTTCTTC. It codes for CASSYVRSSYNEQFF.

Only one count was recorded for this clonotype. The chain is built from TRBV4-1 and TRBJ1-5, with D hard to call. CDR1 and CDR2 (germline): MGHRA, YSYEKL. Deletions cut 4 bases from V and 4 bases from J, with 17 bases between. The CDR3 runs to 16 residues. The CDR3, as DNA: TGCGCCAGCAGCCCCCGGGGAGCCGGTCGGAATCAGCCCCAGCATTTT. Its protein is CASSPRGAGRNQPQHF.

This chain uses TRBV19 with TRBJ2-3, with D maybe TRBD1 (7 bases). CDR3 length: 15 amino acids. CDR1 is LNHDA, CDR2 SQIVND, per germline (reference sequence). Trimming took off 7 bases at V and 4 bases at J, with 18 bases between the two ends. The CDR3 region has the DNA TGTGCCAGTACCCTAAGACAGGGAGGACCAGATACGCAGTATTTT. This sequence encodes CASTLRQGGPDTQYF.

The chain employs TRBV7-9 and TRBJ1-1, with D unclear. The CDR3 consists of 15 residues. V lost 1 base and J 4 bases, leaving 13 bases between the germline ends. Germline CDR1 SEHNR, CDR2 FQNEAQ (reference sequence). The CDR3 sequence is CASSLEGGSSTEAFF. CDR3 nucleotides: TGTGCCAGCAGCTTAGAGGGAGGGTCGAGCACTGAAGCTTTCTTT. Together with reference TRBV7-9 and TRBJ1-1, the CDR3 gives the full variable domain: DTGVSQNPRHKITKRGQNVTFRCDPISEHNRLYWYRQTLGQGPEFLTYFQNEAQLEKSRLLSDRFSAERPKGSFSTLEIQRTEQGDSAMYLCASSLEGGSSTEAFFGQGTRLTVV.

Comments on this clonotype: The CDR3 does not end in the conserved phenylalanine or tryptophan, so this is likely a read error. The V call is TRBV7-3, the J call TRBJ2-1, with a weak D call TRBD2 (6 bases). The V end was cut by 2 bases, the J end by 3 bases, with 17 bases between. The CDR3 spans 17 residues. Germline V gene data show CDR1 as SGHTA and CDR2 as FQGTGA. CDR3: CASSLFARGSSYNEQFL. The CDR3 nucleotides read TGTGCCAGCAGCTTATTCGCTCGGGGGAGTAGCTACAATGAGCAGTTCTTA.

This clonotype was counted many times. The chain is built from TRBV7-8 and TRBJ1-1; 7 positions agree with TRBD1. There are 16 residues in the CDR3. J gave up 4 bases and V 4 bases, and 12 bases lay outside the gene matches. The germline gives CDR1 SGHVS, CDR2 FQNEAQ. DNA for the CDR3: TGTGCCAGCAGCTCCAGGGGGGGGGTTTCGGGCACTGAAGCTTTCTTT. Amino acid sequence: CASSSRGGVSGTEAFF.

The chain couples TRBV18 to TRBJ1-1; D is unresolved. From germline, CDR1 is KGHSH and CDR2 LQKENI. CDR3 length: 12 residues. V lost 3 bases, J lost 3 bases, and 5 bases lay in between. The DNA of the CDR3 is TGTGCCAGCTCACCTTATGACACTGAAGCTTTCTTT. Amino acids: CASSPYDTEAFF.

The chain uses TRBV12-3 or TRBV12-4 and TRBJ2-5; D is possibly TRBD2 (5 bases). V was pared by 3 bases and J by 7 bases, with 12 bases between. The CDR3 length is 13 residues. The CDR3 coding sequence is TGTGCCAGCAGTTTGGACTCGATGGGGACCCAGTACTTC. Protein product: CASSLDSMGTQYF.

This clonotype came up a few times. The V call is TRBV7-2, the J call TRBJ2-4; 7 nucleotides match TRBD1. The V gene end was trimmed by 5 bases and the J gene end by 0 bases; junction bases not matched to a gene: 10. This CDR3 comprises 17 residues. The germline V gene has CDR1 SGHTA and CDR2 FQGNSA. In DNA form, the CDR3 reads TGTGCCAGCAGCCTCCCTAACAGGGGTGGAGCCAAAAACATTCAGTACTTC. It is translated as CASSLPNRGGAKNIQYF.

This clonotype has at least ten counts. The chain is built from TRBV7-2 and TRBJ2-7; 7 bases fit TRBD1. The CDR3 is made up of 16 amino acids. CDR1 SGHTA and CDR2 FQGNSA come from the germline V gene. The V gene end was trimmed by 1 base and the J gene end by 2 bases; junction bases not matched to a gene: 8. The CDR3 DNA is TGTGCCAGCAGCTTAGGGACAGGTAGGATCCCCTACGAGCAGTACTTC. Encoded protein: CASSLGTGRIPYEQYF.

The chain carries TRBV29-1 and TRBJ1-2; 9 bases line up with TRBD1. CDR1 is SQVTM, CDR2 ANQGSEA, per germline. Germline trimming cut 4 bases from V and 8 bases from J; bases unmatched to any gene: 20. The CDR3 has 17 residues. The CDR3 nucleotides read TGCAGCGTTGTAGCTCAACCGCCAGGGGACAGGGCTCGGGGCTACACCTTC. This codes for CSVVAQPPGDRARGYTF.

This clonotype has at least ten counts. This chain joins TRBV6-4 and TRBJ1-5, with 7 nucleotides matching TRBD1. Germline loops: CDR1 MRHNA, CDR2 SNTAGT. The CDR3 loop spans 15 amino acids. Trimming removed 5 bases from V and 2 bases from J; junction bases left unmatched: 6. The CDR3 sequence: CASSPTGEGNQPQHF. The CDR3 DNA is TGTGCCAGCAGTCCAACAGGGGAAGGCAATCAGCCCCAGCATTTT.

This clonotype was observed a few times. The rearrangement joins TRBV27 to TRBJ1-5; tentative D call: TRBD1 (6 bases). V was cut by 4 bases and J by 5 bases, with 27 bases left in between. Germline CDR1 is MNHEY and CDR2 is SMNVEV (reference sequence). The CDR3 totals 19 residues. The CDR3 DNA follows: TGTGCCAGCAGTTCTTTTTCATTCCAGGACAGACATGGGGATCAGCCCCAGCATTTT. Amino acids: CASSSFSFQDRHGDQPQHF.

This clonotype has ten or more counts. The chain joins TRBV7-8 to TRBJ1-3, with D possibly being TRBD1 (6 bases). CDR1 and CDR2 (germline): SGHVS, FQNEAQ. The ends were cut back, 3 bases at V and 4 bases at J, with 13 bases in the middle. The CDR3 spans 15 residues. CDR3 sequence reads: CASSFSGGAGNTIYF. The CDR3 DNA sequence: TGTGCCAGCAGCTTCAGTGGGGGCGCAGGAAACACCATATATTTT.

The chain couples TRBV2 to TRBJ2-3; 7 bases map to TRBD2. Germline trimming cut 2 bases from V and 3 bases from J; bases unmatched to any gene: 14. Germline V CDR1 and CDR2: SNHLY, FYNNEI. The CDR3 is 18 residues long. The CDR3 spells CASSERPHSGGGTDTQYF. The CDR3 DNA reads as TGTGCCAGCAGTGAACGCCCCCACAGTGGGGGAGGGACAGATACGCAGTATTTT.

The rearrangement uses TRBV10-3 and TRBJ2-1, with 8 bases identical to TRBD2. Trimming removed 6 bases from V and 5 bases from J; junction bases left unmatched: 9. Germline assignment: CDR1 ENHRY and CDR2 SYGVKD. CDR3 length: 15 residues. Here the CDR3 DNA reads TGTGCCATCAGCATTAGCGGGGCAAATAACAATGAGCAGTTCTTC. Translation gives CAISISGANNNEQFF.

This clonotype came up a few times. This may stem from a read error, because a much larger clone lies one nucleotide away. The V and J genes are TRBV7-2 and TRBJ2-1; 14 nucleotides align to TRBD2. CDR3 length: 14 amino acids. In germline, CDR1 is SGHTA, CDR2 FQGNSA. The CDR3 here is CAISPGTSGREQFF. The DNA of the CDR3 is TGTGCCATCAGCCCGGGGACTAGCGGGAGAGAGCAGTTCTTC.

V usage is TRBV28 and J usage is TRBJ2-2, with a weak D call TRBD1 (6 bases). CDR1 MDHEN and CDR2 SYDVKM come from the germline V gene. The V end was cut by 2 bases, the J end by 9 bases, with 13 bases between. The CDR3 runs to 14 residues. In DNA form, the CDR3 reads TGTGCCAGCAGTTTACCTACCGGGACATGGGAGCTGTTTTTT. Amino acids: CASSLPTGTWELFF.

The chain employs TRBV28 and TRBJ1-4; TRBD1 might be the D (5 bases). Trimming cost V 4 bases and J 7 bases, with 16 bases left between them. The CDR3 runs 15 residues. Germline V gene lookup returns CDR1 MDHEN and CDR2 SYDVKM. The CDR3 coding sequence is TGTGCCAGCAGTTCCGACGGGACGGGTGTTGAAAAACTGTTTTTT. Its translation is CASSSDGTGVEKLFF.